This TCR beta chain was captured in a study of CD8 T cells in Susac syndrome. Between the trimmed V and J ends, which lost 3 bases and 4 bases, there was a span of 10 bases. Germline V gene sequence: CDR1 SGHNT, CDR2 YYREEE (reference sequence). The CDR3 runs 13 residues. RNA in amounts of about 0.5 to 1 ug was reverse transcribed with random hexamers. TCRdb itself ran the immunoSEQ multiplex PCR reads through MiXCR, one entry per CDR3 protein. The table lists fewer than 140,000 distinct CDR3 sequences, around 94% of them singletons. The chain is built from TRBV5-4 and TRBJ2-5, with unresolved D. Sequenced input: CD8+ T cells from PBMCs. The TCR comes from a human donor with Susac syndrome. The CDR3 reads CASSSGSVETQYF. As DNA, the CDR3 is TGTGCCAGCAGCTCGGGCTCCGTAGAGACCCAGTACTTC.